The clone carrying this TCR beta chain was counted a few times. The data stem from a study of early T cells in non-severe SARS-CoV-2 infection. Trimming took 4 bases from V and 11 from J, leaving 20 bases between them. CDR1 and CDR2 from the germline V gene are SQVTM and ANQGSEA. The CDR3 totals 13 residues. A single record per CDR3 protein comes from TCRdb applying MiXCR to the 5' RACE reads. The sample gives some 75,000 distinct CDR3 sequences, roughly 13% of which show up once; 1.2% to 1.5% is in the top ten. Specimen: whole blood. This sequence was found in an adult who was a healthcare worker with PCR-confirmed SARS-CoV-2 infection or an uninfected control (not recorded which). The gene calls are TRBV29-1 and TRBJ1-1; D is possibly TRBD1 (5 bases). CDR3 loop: CSVGGRSHQVAFF. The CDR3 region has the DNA TGCAGCGTTGGGGGACGGAGCCATCAAGTGGCTTTCTTT.